Listed here are 8 T cell receptor beta chains from one sample, sequenced in a study of cytomegalovirus exposure and HLA in healthy donors. Profiling relied on immunoSEQ multiplex PCR, and the TCRdb table lists in-frame clones only, not all of them. The table has 110,000 to 150,000 clones, approximately 89% seen once. Input material: PBMCs. The source of these receptors is a woman younger than 35 in good health and CMV-seropositive.

The chain uses TRBV25-1 and TRBJ1-1; 8 bases match TRBD1. The junction had 11 bases not matched to a gene; V was cut back by 7 bases and J by 1 base. Per the germline V gene, CDR1 is MGHDK and CDR2 is SYGVNS. The CDR3 has 16 residues. This CDR3 reads CASIPNPGTGNTEAFF. Here the CDR3 DNA reads TGTGCCAGCATACCAAATCCCGGGACAGGGAACACTGAAGCTTTCTTT.

The J gene is TRBJ2-3, the V gene TRBV5-5; 9 bases agree with TRBD2. The CDR3 is 17 amino acids. Trimming cost V 4 bases and J 6 bases; bases outside gene matches: 15. The germline CDR1 and CDR2 sequences are SGHKS and YYEKEE (reference sequence). The CDR3 spells CASSPPMIAGDTDTQYF. The CDR3 DNA follows: TGTGCCAGCAGCCCCCCAATGATAGCGGGGGACACGGATACGCAGTATTTT. The entire variable domain, with the rest obtained from reference TRBV5-5 and TRBJ2-3, is as follows: DAGVTQSPTHLIKTRGQQVTLRCSPISGHKSVSWYQQVLGQGPQFIFQYYEKEERGRGNFPDRFSARQFPNYSSELNVNALLLGDSALYLCASSPPMIAGDTDTQYFGPGTRLTVL.

The rearrangement uses TRBV5-1 and TRBJ1-2; 7 nucleotides agree with TRBD1. CDR1 is SGHRS, CDR2 YFSETQ, per germline. The CDR3 contains 13 residues. Germline trimming cut 1 base from V and 8 bases from J; bases unmatched to any gene: 5. In nucleotides, the CDR3 is TGCGCCAGCAGCTTGTTCCTAGGGGGCGGCTACACCTTC. As protein: CASSLFLGGGYTF.

This sequence joins TRBV27 and TRBJ1-2, with TRBD1 as a possible D gene (5 bases). The germline V and J ends were trimmed by 1 base and 2 bases, with 8 bases remaining between them. CDR1 is MNHEY and CDR2 is SMNVEV in the germline V gene (reference sequence). There are 14 residues in the CDR3. CDR3 residues: CASSLFAGNYGYTF. The CDR3 DNA is TGTGCCAGCAGTTTATTTGCAGGGAACTATGGCTACACCTTC.

The chain combines TRBV7-2 with TRBJ2-5; 9 bases agree with TRBD2. CDR3 length: 18 amino acids. The germline CDR1 and CDR2 sequences are SGHTA and FQGNSA. The trim removed 2 bases at V and 5 bases at J, leaving 15 bases unmatched. CDR3 region: CASSLRGGPAGGRETQYF. The CDR3 DNA follows: TGTGCCAGCAGCTTACGAGGTGGACCCGCGGGGGGGCGGGAGACCCAGTACTTC.

V and J are TRBV6-1 and TRBJ2-3; D possibly corresponds to TRBD1 (6 bases). With 1 base removed from V and 1 base from J, the gap between germline ends came to 9 bases. This CDR3 contains 15 residues. Germline V gives CDR1 MNHNS, CDR2 SASEGT. The CDR3 DNA sequence: TGTGCCAGCAGTGAAGGAGGGGGTGGCACAGATACGCAGTATTTT. Translating it yields CASSEGGGGTDTQYF.

This chain connects TRBV5-5 to TRBJ1-5; TRBD1 aligns across 9 bases. The CDR3 is 16 residues long. Germline trimming cut 5 bases from V and 7 bases from J; bases unmatched to any gene: 13. Germline CDR1 is SGHKS and CDR2 is YYEKEE (reference sequence). The CDR3 DNA is TGTGCCAGCAGTCCTGCCGGGACAGGGTATAGACAGCCCCAGCATTTT. Its translation: CASSPAGTGYRQPQHF.

V gene TRBV4-2 combines with J gene TRBJ2-1, with a weak D call TRBD1 (6 bases). Germline V gene lookup returns CDR1 LGHNA and CDR2 YNFKEQ. This CDR3 is 17 amino acids long. Trimming removed 1 base from V and 4 bases from J, with 17 bases in between. The CDR3 loop is CASSQGTGPDDYNEQFF. The CDR3 nucleotides are TGTGCCAGCAGCCAAGGTACAGGGCCAGATGATTACAATGAGCAGTTCTTC.